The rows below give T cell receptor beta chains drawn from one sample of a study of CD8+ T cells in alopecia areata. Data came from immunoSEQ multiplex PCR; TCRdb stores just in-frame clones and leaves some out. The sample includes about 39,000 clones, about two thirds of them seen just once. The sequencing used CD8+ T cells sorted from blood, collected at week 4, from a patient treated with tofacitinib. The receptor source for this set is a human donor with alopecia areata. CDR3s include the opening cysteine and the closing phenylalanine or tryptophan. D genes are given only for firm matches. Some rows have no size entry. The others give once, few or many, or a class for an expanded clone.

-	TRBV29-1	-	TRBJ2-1	TGCAGCGTTGAATACATGGACCTATATGAGCAGTTCTTC	CSVEYMDLYEQFF
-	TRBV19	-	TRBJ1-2	TGTGCCAGTAGTATTGGAGGGGGCTATGGCTACACCTTC	CASSIGGGYGYTF
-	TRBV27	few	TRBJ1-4	TGTGCCAGCAAGGGTAACAACGAAAAACTGTTTTTT	CASKGNNEKLFF
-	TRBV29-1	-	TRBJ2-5	TGCAGCGTCGACGCGGGGGCGGCACAAGAGACCCAGTACTTC	CSVDAGAAQETQYF
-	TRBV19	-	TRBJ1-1	TGTGCCAGTAGTGACGGAAAGAACACTGAAGCTTTCTTT	CASSDGKNTEAFF
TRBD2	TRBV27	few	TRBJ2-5	TGTGCCAGCGGAAACCCGGGACTAGCTTGGGAGACCCAGTACTTC	CASGNPGLAWETQYF
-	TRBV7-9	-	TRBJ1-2	TGTGCCATCGGGGAAGGGGTCGGCTACACCTTC	CAIGEGVGYTF
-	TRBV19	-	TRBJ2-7	TGTGCCAGTAGTGTCGTATGGGGAACATCCTACGAGCAGTACTTC	CASSVVWGTSYEQYF
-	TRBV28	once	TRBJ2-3	TGTGCCAGCAATCATAGACAGGATCTCACAGATACGCAGTATTTT	CASNHRQDLTDTQYF
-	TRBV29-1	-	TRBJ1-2	TGCAGCGTCCACGAGGGCCATGGCTACACCTTC	CSVHEGHGYTF
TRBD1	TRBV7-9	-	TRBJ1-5	TGTGCCAGCAGCTCAACCCGGGACAGTTGGTATCAGCCCCAGCATTTT	CASSSTRDSWYQPQHF
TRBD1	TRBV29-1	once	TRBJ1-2	TGCAGCGTCGGGACAGGGGGTAATAATGGCTACACCTTC	CSVGTGGNNGYTF
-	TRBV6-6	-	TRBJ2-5	TGTGCCAGCAGTTCTGGGACCCAGTACTTC	CASSSGTQYF
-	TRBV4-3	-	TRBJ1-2	TGCGCCAGCAGCCAAGGCACAGGGCTCGACTATGGCTACACCTTC	CASSQGTGLDYGYTF
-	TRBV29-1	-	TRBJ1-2	TGCAGCGTTGAAGACGGAACCTCAGGAGGCTACACCTTC	CSVEDGTSGGYTF
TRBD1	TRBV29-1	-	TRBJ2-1	TGCAGCGTTACTTCCGGGACAGGAGACAATGAGCAGTTCTTC	CSVTSGTGDNEQFF
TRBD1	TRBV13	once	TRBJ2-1	TGTGCCAGCAGCTCCGGACAGGGAGGTCCCTACAATGAGCAGTTCTTC	CASSSGQGGPYNEQFF
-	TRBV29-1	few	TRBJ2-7	TGCAGCGTGATTTCGCAGGGGGAGCAGTACTTC	CSVISQGEQYF
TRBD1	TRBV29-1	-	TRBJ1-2	TGCAGCGTTTCCGCCGAACAGGGGATCGGCTACACCTTC	CSVSAEQGIGYTF
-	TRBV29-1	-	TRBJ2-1	TGCAGCGTTGGTTCCAGGGAATGGGACTACAATGAGCAGTTCTTC	CSVGSREWDYNEQFF
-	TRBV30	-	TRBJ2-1	TGTGCTTGGACAATTAATGAGCAGTTCTTC	CAWTINEQFF
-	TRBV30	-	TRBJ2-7	TGTGCCTGGAGCCCCGGGGGATCGGGGGAGCAGTACTTC	CAWSPGGSGEQYF